Shown below are 25 T cell receptor beta chains from a single sample sequenced in a study of metastatic and nonmetastatic thyroid tumors. TCRdb called clones again from the PCR reads with MiXCR. The sample holds around 34,000 clones, 25% to 30% seen once. Patients underwent thyroid surgery, and none had received any treatment before it. Sequencing was performed on blood. These TCRs come from a female donor with papillary thyroid cancer or a benign thyroid nodule (not recorded which). Some clones in this sample may be carry-over from other donors' samples.

There are many counts of this clone. The chain employs TRBV12-3 or TRBV12-4 and TRBJ2-1, with 7 bases fitting TRBD2. V lost 6 bases, J lost 7 bases, and 12 bases stayed unmatched. The CDR3 runs to 15 residues. This CDR3 reads CASSLGGRYMNEQFF. DNA of the CDR3: TGTGCCAGCAGCTTGGGCGGGAGATATATGAATGAGCAGTTCTTC.

The rearrangement uses TRBV9 and TRBJ2-3; 7 nucleotides align to TRBD2. The CDR3 is 16 amino acids. J lost 2 bases, V lost 0 bases, and 6 bases had no gene match. Germline CDR1 and CDR2: SGDLS and YYNGEE. CDR3 sequence (DNA): TGTGCCAGCAGCGTAGATTTGCGGGAGCCCACAGATACGCAGTATTTT. It codes for CASSVDLREPTDTQYF.

Regarding this clone: The junction does not match germline at one end; this may be a read error. The rearrangement joins TRBV7-1 to TRBJ2-1; tentative D call: TRBD1 (6 bases). TRBV7-1 is designated an ORF whose function remains uncertain. This CDR3 comprises 17 residues. CDR3: CASSSALTGRAYNEKFF. The CDR3 coding sequence is TGTGCCAGCAGCTCAGCCCTGACAGGTAGGGCCTACAATGAGAAGTTCTTC.

The chain uses TRBV20-1 and TRBJ1-5; D gene ambiguous. The V end lost 0 bases, the J end lost 7 bases, and 16 bases lay between the germline ends. The germline gives CDR1 DFQATT, CDR2 SNEGSKA (reference sequence). The CDR3 runs 15 residues. The CDR3 sequence: CSARDSLQVRQPQHF. DNA of the CDR3: TGCAGTGCTAGAGATTCATTGCAGGTAAGACAGCCCCAGCATTTT.

This clone was counted only a few times. The J gene is TRBJ1-2, the V gene TRBV24-1; D possibly corresponds to TRBD1 (5 bases). In germline, CDR1 is KGHDR, CDR2 SFDVKD. The CDR3 contains 13 residues. Trimming removed 4 bases from V and 7 bases from J, with 12 bases in between. The CDR3 nucleotides are TGTGCCACCAGTGAACCCGCGGGGGGTGGCTACACCTTC. It specifies CATSEPAGGGYTF.

Only a few counts were recorded for this clone. The genes are TRBV12-3 or TRBV12-4 and TRBJ1-5, with unresolved D. This CDR3 contains 14 residues. Deletions cut 6 bases from V and 0 bases from J, with 9 bases between. The CDR3 nucleotides read TGTGCCAGCAGACCACGGGATAGCAATCAGCCCCAGCATTTT. Translated, it gives CASRPRDSNQPQHF.

Points on this clone: The germline gene is not matched at one end of the junction; a read error may be the cause. The V call is TRBV20-1, the J call TRBJ1-1; D gene unclear. The length of the CDR3 is 15 residues. The germline V gene encodes CDR1 DFQATT and CDR2 SNEGSKA (reference sequence). CDR3 sequence: CSATDPLSEYTEAIF. The CDR3, as DNA: TGCAGTGCTACCGACCCGCTGTCGGAGTACACTGAAGCTATCTTT.

This clone appeared a single time. A much larger clone differs from this one at a single base, so this may be a read error. The genes are TRBV4-1 and TRBJ2-1; no definite D call. The germline V gene has CDR1 MGHRA and CDR2 YSYEKL. The CDR3 is made up of 17 amino acids. V lost 0 bases to trimming and J lost 6 bases, with 18 bases between them. In DNA, the CDR3 is TGCGCCAGCAGCCAAGAGGTCCGGCGTTATACCTTCAATGAGCAGTTCTTC. This codes for CASSQEVRRYTFNEQFF.

The chain couples TRBV9 to TRBJ2-1, with D unclear. The germline V and J ends were trimmed by 0 bases and 1 base, with 8 bases remaining between them. The CDR3 is 15 amino acids. The germline CDR1 and CDR2 sequences are SGDLS and YYNGEE. The CDR3 spells CASSVGQNSYNEQFF. The CDR3 DNA follows: TGTGCCAGCAGCGTAGGTCAGAATTCCTACAATGAGCAGTTCTTC.

This clone was seen repeatedly, ten times or more. The chain has TRBV3-1 and TRBJ2-1; tentatively, D is TRBD2 (5 bases). V lost 8 bases and J 2 bases, leaving 16 bases between the germline ends. The CDR3 sequence is 15 residues long. CDR1 and CDR2 (germline): LGHDT, YNNKEL (reference sequence). Written as DNA, the CDR3 is TGTGCCAGCCTTTCTAAAGGAGCGGCCTACAATGAGCAGTTCTTC. It specifies CASLSKGAAYNEQFF.

This chain uses TRBV11-3 with TRBJ1-2; 7 positions match TRBD1. V was pared by 5 bases and J by 8 bases, with 11 bases of the junction left unmatched. Per germline, CDR1 SGHNT and CDR2 YENEEA. The CDR3 extends over 14 amino acids. CDR3 bases: TGTGCCAGCAGCCCAGTAGACAGGGCGCGGGGCTACACCTTC. Residues: CASSPVDRARGYTF.

In this sample, this clone turned up many times. A much larger clonotype is one base distant, so this may be a read error. CDR3 in DNA: TGTGCCAGCAGTGGAGCCCGGAGGATAACGGAGACCCAGTACTTC. Protein product: CASSGARRITETQYF. This sequence joins TRBV25-1 and TRBJ2-5, with a tentative D call TRBD2 (5 bases). CDR1 MGHDK and CDR2 SYGVNS come from the germline V gene. CDR3 length: 15 amino acids. Trimming removed 4 bases at V and 5 bases at J, with 17 bases between.

A word on this clone: Mismatch with germline at one junction end may stem from a read error. The chain combines TRBV2 with TRBJ2-2; possible D gene TRBD1, 5 bases. CDR1 and CDR2 from the germline V gene are SNHLY and FYNNEI. The CDR3 consists of 14 residues. Written as DNA, the CDR3 is TGTGCCAGCCGACCGATACAGGCCACCGTGGAGCTGTTTTTT. Translating it yields CASRPIQATVELFF.

This clone was recorded many times. The CDR3 bases are TGTGCCAGCAGTTTTCAGGGTAGCACAGATACGCAGTATTTT. As protein: CASSFQGSTDTQYF. The rearrangement joins TRBV12-3 or TRBV12-4 to TRBJ2-3, with a tentative D call TRBD1 (5 bases). Trimming cost V 3 bases and J 0 bases, with 7 bases left between them. This CDR3 has 14 amino acids.

Comment on this clone: One base away lies a much larger clone, so this may be a sequencing read error. This chain links TRBV5-5 with TRBJ2-5, with 10 bases identical to TRBD1. Germline values: CDR1 SGHKS, CDR2 YYEKEE (reference sequence). The CDR3 runs to 17 residues. CDR3 DNA: TGTGCCAACAGCCAATCTCCCGGACAGGGGGTGGGAGAGACCCAGTACTTC. It codes for CANSQSPGQGVGETQYF.

The chain is built from TRBV6-2 or TRBV6-3 and TRBJ2-7, with TRBD1 as a possible D gene (5 bases). This CDR3 has 13 amino acids. Trimming left V 5 bases short and J 5 bases short, with 13 bases between. Germline V gene data show CDR1 as MNHEY and CDR2 as SVGEGT. Here the CDR3 DNA reads TGTGCCAGCAGTCCCCAGGGATCTCACGAGCAGTACTTC. It is translated as CASSPQGSHEQYF.

This clone has at least ten counts. The chain employs TRBV7-9 and TRBJ1-1; 10 bases are shared with TRBD1. The V gene's germline CDR1 is SEHNR and CDR2 FQNEAQ (reference sequence). The V gene end was trimmed by 3 bases and the J gene end by 5 bases; junction bases not matched to a gene: 6. The CDR3 extends over 15 amino acids. The CDR3 here is CASSLEGTGVTEAFF. The CDR3 nucleotides are TGTGCCAGCAGCTTGGAAGGGACAGGGGTAACTGAAGCTTTCTTT.

This clone has only a few counts. The chain employs TRBV19 and TRBJ1-5; D is undetermined. This CDR3 has 15 amino acids. Trimming removed 3 bases at V and 2 bases at J, with 11 bases between. The germline V gene has CDR1 LNHDA and CDR2 SQIVND (reference sequence). This CDR3 reads CASSIVIWGNQPQHF. The CDR3 nucleotides are TGTGCCAGTAGTATCGTCATCTGGGGCAATCAGCCCCAGCATTTT. The whole variable domain, remainder taken from reference TRBV19 and TRBJ1-5, is DGGITQSPKYLFRKEGQNVTLSCEQNLNHDAMYWYRQDPGQGLRLIYYSQIVNDFQKGDIAEGYSVSREKKESFPLTVTSAQKNPTAFYLCASSIVIWGNQPQHFGDGTRLSIL.

To note about this clone: The junction shows a germline mismatch at one end, possibly a read error. V gene TRBV15 combines with J gene TRBJ1-2, with TRBD1 identical over 8 bases. The V gene's germline CDR1 is LNHNV and CDR2 YYDKDF (reference sequence). The CDR3 length is 14 residues. The CDR3 DNA sequence: TGTGCCACCAGCAGGGATGACAGGGGCTATGGCAACACCTTC. Residues: CATSRDDRGYGNTF.

This clone has more than one count but fewer than ten. The chain uses TRBV6-1 and TRBJ1-5, with a possible D match to TRBD1 (5 bases). The V end was cut by 2 bases, the J end by 2 bases, with 13 bases between. The CDR3 is made up of 16 amino acids. In germline, CDR1 is MNHNS, CDR2 SASEGT. The CDR3 bases are TGTGCCAGCAGTGAATATTTGGGGGGTGGCAATCAGCCCCAGCATTTT. Protein sequence: CASSEYLGGGNQPQHF.

This clone came up many times. The genes are TRBV7-3 and TRBJ1-1; no reliable D call. Germline V CDR1 and CDR2: SGHTA, FQGTGA. The CDR3 length is 13 residues. Trimming removed 3 bases at V and 3 bases at J, with 8 bases between. This CDR3 is CASSFLGDTEAFF. The CDR3 bases are TGTGCCAGCAGCTTCCTCGGAGACACTGAAGCTTTCTTT.

With respect to this clone: A read error is possible here, since a much larger clone lies one base away. Because it lacks the conserved phenylalanine or tryptophan at the end, this CDR3 is likely a read error. The gene calls are TRBV4-1 and TRBJ2-7, with 8 bases identical to TRBD1. The CDR3 has 16 residues. The V gene's germline CDR1 is MGHRA and CDR2 YSYEKL. Trimming at V came to 1 base and at J to 7 bases, leaving 12 bases not matched to a gene. The CDR3 DNA is TGCGCCAGCAGCCAAGTGCCGGGACAGGTCTCCTCTGAGCAGTACCTC. This translates into CASSQVPGQVSSEQYL.

The rearrangement joins TRBV5-1 to TRBJ1-2, with D maybe TRBD1 (5 bases). The length of the CDR3 is 14 residues. V lost 0 bases and J lost 4, with 10 bases in between. CDR1 is SGHRS and CDR2 is YFSETQ in the germline V gene. The CDR3 bases are TGCGCCAGCAGCTTGGACGAGACAGCCTATGGCTACACCTTC. Protein: CASSLDETAYGYTF.

By sample fraction, this clone is medium-sized (0.01 to 0.1%). The chain is built from TRBV2 and TRBJ2-7; D perhaps matches TRBD1 (5 bases). The germline V gene has CDR1 SNHLY and CDR2 FYNNEI. V gave up 4 bases and J gave up 2 bases, with 9 bases separating them. This CDR3 spans 13 amino acids. CDR3 residues: CASSAQGAYEQYF. DNA of the CDR3: TGTGCCAGCAGTGCCCAGGGTGCCTACGAGCAGTACTTC. Full variable domain (remainder filled in from reference TRBV2 and TRBJ2-7): EPEVTQTPSHQVTQMGQEVILRCVPISNHLYFYWYRQILGQKVEFLVSFYNNEISEKSEIFDDQFSVERPDGSNFTLKIRSTKLEDSAMYFCASSAQGAYEQYFGPGTRLTVT.

The rearrangement joins TRBV27 to TRBJ2-7, with D maybe TRBD1 (5 bases). V was pared by 3 bases and J by 0 bases, with 9 bases between. Looked up from germline, CDR1 is MNHEY and CDR2 is SMNVEV (reference sequence). The CDR3 contains 14 residues. In DNA, the CDR3 is TGTGCCAGCAGTTTTACAGGTATCTCCTACGAGCAGTACTTC. It specifies CASSFTGISYEQYF.